This TCR beta chain originates from a study of identical twins. Through template switching, a universal primer site was introduced, and the cDNA contained unique molecular identifiers. TCRdb processed the 5' RACE reads anew with MiXCR; each CDR3 protein has one entry. There are around 490,000 distinct CDR3 sequences in the sample; about 15% occur only once, and roughly 0.46% lies in the top ten. The table lists this clonotype with a few counts. The length of the CDR3 is 14 residues. V was shortened by 8 bases and J by 1 base, with 12 bases between the two germline ends. Germline CDR1 and CDR2: MDHEN and SYDVKM. Separately, the same data were catalogued under a study of yellow fever vaccine responses in identical twins.

The receptor was isolated from a woman between 18 and 29 years old in good health. V is TRBV28 and J is TRBJ1-5, with D uncertain. Sequencing was performed on CD4+ T cells sorted from blood. This CDR3 reads CASRPGGSNQPQHF. The CDR3 coding sequence is TGTGCCAGCCGACCCGGAGGGAGCAATCAGCCCCAGCATTTT.